What follows are 28 T cell receptor beta chains derived from one specimen sequenced in a study of persistence of HIV-infected CD4 T cells. For these TCRs, the target antigens are not known. The libraries were made with immunoSEQ version 4 in survey mode. The table came from immunoSEQ multiplex PCR; TCRdb's copy has only in-frame clones and leaves some out. The sample shows tens of thousands of clones, roughly three quarters of them seen only once. Overlapping HIV-1 Gag 15-mer peptides at approximately 0.96 ug per peptide per mL were used. Responding CD4+ T cells were sorted by upregulation of both CD40 ligand and CD69. The source was CD4+ T cells sorted from PBMCs after roughly 18-hour stimulation, collected from a patient who received antiretroviral therapy. The receptors come from an adult man with HIV who was CMV-seropositive.

The genes are TRBV23-1 and TRBJ1-1; no clear D. TRBV23-1 is recorded as an ORF, its role being uncertain. The CDR3 length is 16 residues. V gave up 4 bases and J gave up 2 bases, with 17 bases separating them. CDR3 in amino acids: CASSPGRDLRNTEAFF. In DNA, the CDR3 is TGCGCCAGCAGTCCAGGACGGGATCTGAGAAACACTGAAGCTTTCTTT.

The sample holds a few counts of this clone. The CDR3 nucleotides are TGTGCCAGCAGCTTAAGGGCCGGACACACAGATACGCAGTATTTT. Encoded protein: CASSLRAGHTDTQYF. The chain has TRBV7-2 and TRBJ2-3; D might be TRBD1 (5 bases). Trimming took off 2 bases at V and 2 bases at J, with 11 bases between the two ends. The CDR3 covers 15 residues. Germline loops: CDR1 SGHTA, CDR2 FQGNSA.

V is TRBV28 and J is TRBJ2-7; 8 bases are shared with TRBD2. V was pared by 2 bases and J by 0 bases, with 3 bases of the junction left unmatched. The germline V gene has CDR1 MDHEN and CDR2 SYDVKM. The CDR3 contains 15 residues. The CDR3, as DNA: TGTGCCAGCAGTTTAGCGGGGACTAGCTCCTACGAGCAGTACTTC. It codes for CASSLAGTSSYEQYF. Variable domain in full (rest from reference TRBV28 and TRBJ2-7): DVKVTQSSRYLVKRTGEKVFLECVQDMDHENMFWYRQDPGLGLRLIYFSYDVKMKEKGDIPEGYSVSREKKERFSLILESASTNQTSMYLCASSLAGTSSYEQYFGPGTRLTVT.

The chain couples TRBV5-6 to TRBJ2-7; the D gene is possibly TRBD2 (6 bases). Germline V gene lookup returns CDR1 SGHDT and CDR2 YYEEEE. This CDR3 has 13 amino acids. Trimming pared 3 bases from V and 1 base from J, leaving 8 bases between. CDR3 region: CASSSGVSYEQYF. Here the CDR3 DNA reads TGTGCCAGCAGCTCGGGGGTTTCCTACGAGCAGTACTTC.

The gene calls are TRBV28 and TRBJ1-2; a weak D match, TRBD1 (5 bases). CDR3 length: 14 amino acids. The germline V and J ends were trimmed by 5 bases and 2 bases, with 12 bases remaining between them. The V gene's germline CDR1 is MDHEN and CDR2 SYDVKM. CDR3 region: CASSPDSNNYGYTF. The CDR3 coding sequence is TGTGCCAGCAGTCCCGACAGCAACAACTATGGCTACACCTTC.

Turning to this clone: Distinct nucleotide sequences in the sample also encode this CDR3. The chain couples TRBV18 to TRBJ2-7, with a weak D call TRBD1 (5 bases). The CDR3 contains 15 residues. V was trimmed by 0 bases and J by 2 bases, leaving 11 bases between them. Germline V gene lookup returns CDR1 KGHSH and CDR2 LQKENI. The DNA for the CDR3 is TGTGCCAGCTCACCACCAACAGGCCAAACCTACGAGCAGTACTTC. It is translated as CASSPPTGQTYEQYF.

This rearrangement joins TRBV5-6 to TRBJ1-6; D unresolved. This CDR3 is 14 amino acids long. V shed 5 bases and J shed 7 bases, with 13 bases lying between them. The germline gives CDR1 SGHDT, CDR2 YYEEEE. Here the CDR3 reads CASRGRLINSPLHF. CDR3 DNA: TGTGCCAGCAGAGGCAGACTAATAAATTCACCCCTCCACTTT.

The chain carries TRBV5-1 and TRBJ2-2; D remains ambiguous. Trimming shortened V by 4 bases and J by 5 bases, and 6 bases separated the two germline ends. This CDR3 region has 12 residues. The germline gives CDR1 SGHRS, CDR2 YFSETQ. Here the CDR3 reads CASSPNTGELFF. The CDR3 nucleotides are TGCGCCAGCAGCCCTAATACCGGGGAGCTGTTTTTT.

The rearrangement links TRBV7-2 to TRBJ1-2; no firm D call. The CDR3 covers 15 residues. The ends were cut back, 5 bases at V and 2 bases at J, with 15 bases in the middle. CDR1 SGHTA and CDR2 FQGNSA come from the germline V gene. The CDR3 reads CASSPRWTENYGYTF. CDR3 nucleotides: TGTGCCAGCAGCCCCCGTTGGACGGAAAACTATGGCTACACCTTC.

The rearrangement joins TRBV4-2 to TRBJ1-1, with a possible D match to TRBD1 (6 bases). Germline-derived CDR1 and CDR2 are LGHNA and YNFKEQ. CDR3 length equals 14 residues. Trimming cost V 3 bases and J 1 base, with 9 bases left between them. This chain's CDR3 is CASSHVTGNTEAFF. The CDR3 DNA reads as TGTGCCAGCAGCCACGTGACAGGGAACACTGAAGCTTTCTTT.

The CDR3 nucleotides are TGCGCCAGCAGCCAAGATGGGGCCGGAGAGACCCAGTACTTC. As protein: CASSQDGAGETQYF. This chain links TRBV4-1 with TRBJ2-5; D perhaps matches TRBD1 (5 bases). Trimming removed 0 bases from V and 4 bases from J, with 9 bases in between. This CDR3 is built from 14 residues. Germline CDR1 is MGHRA and CDR2 is YSYEKL.

V usage is TRBV7-6 and J usage is TRBJ2-2, with 8 bases aligning to TRBD1. Germline V gives CDR1 SGHVS, CDR2 FNYEAQ. V trimming: 3 bases; J trimming: 4 bases; junction bases outside the gene matches: 1. This CDR3 comprises 14 residues. CDR3 sequence (DNA): TGTGCCAGCAGCTTTCAGGGGGCCACCGGGGAGCTGTTTTTT. It is translated as CASSFQGATGELFF.

The genes are TRBV10-2 and TRBJ1-4; D gene uncertain. This CDR3 is built from 12 residues. V was pared by 6 bases and J by 3 bases, with 5 bases between. Germline V CDR1 and CDR2: WSHSY, SAAADI. The CDR3 DNA sequence: TGCGCCAGCAGGGACCCTAATGAAAAACTGTTTTTT. Its translation is CASRDPNEKLFF.

The chain has TRBV28 and TRBJ1-2; unclear D gene. The CDR3 runs to 13 residues. Trimming took off 3 bases at V and 4 bases at J, with 9 bases between the two ends. CDR1 MDHEN and CDR2 SYDVKM come from the germline V gene. CDR3 sequence: CASSFWPSYGYTF. The CDR3 region has the DNA TGTGCCAGCAGTTTCTGGCCGAGCTATGGCTACACCTTC.

This chain joins TRBV5-6 and TRBJ1-4; the D is unclear. The CDR3 covers 13 residues. V lost 3 bases and J lost 8, with 11 bases in between. Germline V gene data show CDR1 as SGHDT and CDR2 as YYEEEE. Written as DNA, the CDR3 is TGTGCCAGCAGCTCGCAGTGGAGGGAAAAACTGTTTTTT. Translating gives CASSSQWREKLFF.

Only a few counts were recorded for this clone. V and J are TRBV11-1 and TRBJ1-2; 10 nucleotides line up with TRBD1. The CDR3 runs 14 residues. The V and J ends lost 4 bases and 2 bases, in that order; junction bases with no gene match: 1. Germline assignment: CDR1 SGHAT and CDR2 FQDESV (reference sequence). This CDR3 is CASSWDRGNYGYTF. CDR3 nucleotide sequence: TGTGCCAGCAGCTGGGACAGGGGAAACTATGGCTACACCTTC.

The rearrangement uses TRBV5-1 and TRBJ2-2; D remains unclear. This CDR3 comprises 14 residues. CDR1 SGHRS and CDR2 YFSETQ come from the germline V gene. The V end lost 4 bases, the J end lost 1 base, and 8 bases lay between the germline ends. The CDR3 loop reads CASSPRQNTGELFF. The DNA for the CDR3 is TGCGCCAGCAGCCCCCGACAGAACACCGGGGAGCTGTTTTTT.

This chain links TRBV28 with TRBJ1-2, with D possibly matching TRBD1 (6 bases). Germline assignment: CDR1 MDHEN and CDR2 SYDVKM. Trimming took 5 bases from V and 4 from J, leaving 11 bases between them. There are 13 residues in the CDR3. This chain's CDR3 is CASSEGGGYGYTF. In DNA, the CDR3 is TGTGCCAGCAGTGAAGGGGGAGGCTATGGCTACACCTTC.

This sequence joins TRBV19 and TRBJ1-5; D gene ambiguous. This CDR3 is 15 amino acids long. Per the germline V gene, CDR1 is LNHDA and CDR2 is SQIVND (reference sequence). With 4 bases removed from V and 3 bases from J, the gap between germline ends came to 13 bases. CDR3 in DNA: TGTGCCAGTAGTAATGCGGCAGCTCACAATCAGCCCCAGCATTTT. It is translated as CASSNAAAHNQPQHF.

The chain carries TRBV28 and TRBJ1-5; TRBD1 might be the D (6 bases). V was trimmed by 7 bases and J by 3 bases, leaving 10 bases between them. Germline-derived CDR1 and CDR2 are MDHEN and SYDVKM. The CDR3 spans 13 residues. This CDR3 reads CASKGQYNQPQHF. In DNA form, the CDR3 reads TGTGCCAGCAAAGGACAGTACAATCAGCCCCAGCATTTT.

The CDR3 DNA reads TGTGCCAGCAGTTTAAACAATCAGCCCCAGCATTTT. This codes for CASSLNNQPQHF. The chain recombines TRBV28 with TRBJ1-5; the D is unclear. The germline gives CDR1 MDHEN, CDR2 SYDVKM. The V end lost 2 bases, the J end lost 3 bases, and 2 bases lay between the germline ends. The CDR3 has 12 residues. The full variable domain, with the rest looked up from reference TRBV28 and TRBJ1-5, is DVKVTQSSRYLVKRTGEKVFLECVQDMDHENMFWYRQDPGLGLRLIYFSYDVKMKEKGDIPEGYSVSREKKERFSLILESASTNQTSMYLCASSLNNQPQHFGDGTRLSIL.

This clone showed up just once. This chain links TRBV5-1 with TRBJ2-2; either TRBD1 or TRBD2 may supply D (6 bases each). Trimming cost V 1 base and J 4 bases, with 17 bases left between them. The CDR3 loop spans 17 amino acids. Germline values: CDR1 SGHRS, CDR2 YFSETQ. The chain's CDR3 is CASSLRATGASTGELFF. DNA for the CDR3: TGCGCCAGCAGCTTGAGGGCAACGGGGGCGAGCACCGGGGAGCTGTTTTTT.

This chain joins TRBV28 and TRBJ1-1; possible D gene TRBD1, 5 bases. Germline CDR1 reads MDHEN; CDR2 reads SYDVKM. The V gene lost 7 bases and the J gene lost 7 bases, with 16 bases spanning the gap. The CDR3 is 13 amino acids. CDR3: CASIPGGLDEAFF. CDR3 coding DNA: TGTGCCAGCATCCCTGGGGGGTTGGATGAAGCTTTCTTT.

The V and J genes are TRBV20-1 and TRBJ1-4; D call uncertain. The CDR3 is 11 residues long. Trimming removed 8 bases at V and 7 bases at J, with 11 bases between. From germline, CDR1 is DFQATT and CDR2 SNEGSKA (reference sequence). This CDR3 reads CSYRAGEKLFF. The CDR3, as DNA: TGCAGTTACCGGGCTGGTGAAAAACTGTTTTTT.

The V call is TRBV27, the J call TRBJ2-7; D unclear. Germline values: CDR1 MNHEY, CDR2 SMNVEV (reference sequence). The germline V and J ends were trimmed by 6 bases and 0 bases, with 6 bases remaining between them. The CDR3 is 12 amino acids. The chain's CDR3 is CASSQLSYEQYF. The DNA for the CDR3 is TGTGCCAGCAGCCAACTCTCCTACGAGCAGTACTTC.

The chain uses TRBV3-1 (or the pseudogene TRBV3-2) and TRBJ2-1; D call uncertain. Trimming cost V 5 bases and J 0 bases, with 8 bases left between them. This CDR3 comprises 14 residues. Germline CDR1 LGHDT, CDR2 YNNKEL (reference sequence). CDR3 protein: CASSLMSSYNEQFF. The CDR3, as DNA: TGTGCCAGCAGCTTAATGAGCTCCTACAATGAGCAGTTCTTC.

This clone was picked up one time. V gene TRBV29-1 combines with J gene TRBJ2-3; 9 bases match TRBD1. The trim removed 6 bases at V and 3 bases at J, leaving 16 bases unmatched. Germline lookup yields CDR1 SQVTM and CDR2 ANQGSEA. The CDR3 consists of 17 residues. In nucleotides, the CDR3 is TGCAGCGTACAGGGGGCGGGCTACCTTTCGGGGACAGATACGCAGTATTTT. Translated: CSVQGAGYLSGTDTQYF.

The CDR3, as DNA: TGTGCCAGCAGCCCTCGGGGAGGGGCTAATGAAAAACTGTTTTTT. It is translated as CASSPRGGANEKLFF. The V gene is TRBV27, the J gene TRBJ1-4, with D perhaps TRBD1 (5 bases). Trimming removed 6 bases at V and 3 bases at J, with 14 bases between. The V gene's germline CDR1 is MNHEY and CDR2 SMNVEV (reference sequence). This CDR3 is built from 15 residues.